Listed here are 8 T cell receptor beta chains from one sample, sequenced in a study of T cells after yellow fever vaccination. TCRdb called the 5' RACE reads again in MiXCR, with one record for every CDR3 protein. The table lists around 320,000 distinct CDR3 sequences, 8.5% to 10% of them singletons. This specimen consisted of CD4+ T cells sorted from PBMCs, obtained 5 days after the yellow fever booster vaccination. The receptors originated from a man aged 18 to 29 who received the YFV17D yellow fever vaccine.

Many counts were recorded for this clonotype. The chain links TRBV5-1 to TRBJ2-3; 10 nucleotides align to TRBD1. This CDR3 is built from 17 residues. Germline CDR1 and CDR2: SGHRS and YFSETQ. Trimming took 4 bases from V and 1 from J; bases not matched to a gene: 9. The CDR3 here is CASSRDRGVRGTDTQYF. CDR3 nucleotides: TGCGCCAGCAGCAGGGACAGGGGTGTTAGGGGCACAGATACGCAGTATTTT.

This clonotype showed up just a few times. CDR3 sequence reads: CASSAPSVVTDTQYF. CDR3 in DNA: TGTGCCAGCAGTGCCCCTAGCGTCGTGACAGATACGCAGTATTTT. The chain is built from TRBV6-1 and TRBJ2-3; TRBD2 is a possible D gene (6 bases). The CDR3 length is 15 residues. V was clipped by 4 bases and J by 3 bases, with 14 bases between them. Germline loops: CDR1 MNHNS, CDR2 SASEGT.

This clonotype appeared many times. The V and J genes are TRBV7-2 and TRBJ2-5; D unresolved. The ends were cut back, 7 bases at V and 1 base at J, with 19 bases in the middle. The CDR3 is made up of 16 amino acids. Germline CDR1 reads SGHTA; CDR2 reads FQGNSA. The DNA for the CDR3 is TGTGCCAGCACCCTAGATCCCGCCCAGACCCAAGAGACCCAGTACTTC. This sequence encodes CASTLDPAQTQETQYF.

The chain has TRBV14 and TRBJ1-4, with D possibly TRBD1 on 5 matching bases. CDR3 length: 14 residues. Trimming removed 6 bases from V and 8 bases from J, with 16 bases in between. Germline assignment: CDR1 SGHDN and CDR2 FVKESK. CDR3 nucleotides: TGTGCCAGCAGGAAAGGGGCCACGGGGGAAAAACTGTTTTTT. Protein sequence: CASRKGATGEKLFF.

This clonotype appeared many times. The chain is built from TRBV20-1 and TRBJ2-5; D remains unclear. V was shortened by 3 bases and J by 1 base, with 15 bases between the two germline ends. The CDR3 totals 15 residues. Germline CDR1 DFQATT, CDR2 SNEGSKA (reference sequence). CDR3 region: CSARTLSTLQETQYF. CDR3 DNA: TGCAGTGCTAGGACGCTGTCTACCCTCCAAGAGACCCAGTACTTC.

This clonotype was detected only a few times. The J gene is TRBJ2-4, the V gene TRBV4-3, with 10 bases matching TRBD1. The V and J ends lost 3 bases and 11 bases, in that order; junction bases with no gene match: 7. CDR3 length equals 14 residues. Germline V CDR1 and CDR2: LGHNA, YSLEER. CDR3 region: CASSQDRQGAFQYF. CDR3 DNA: TGCGCCAGCAGCCAGGATCGACAGGGGGCGTTTCAGTACTTC.

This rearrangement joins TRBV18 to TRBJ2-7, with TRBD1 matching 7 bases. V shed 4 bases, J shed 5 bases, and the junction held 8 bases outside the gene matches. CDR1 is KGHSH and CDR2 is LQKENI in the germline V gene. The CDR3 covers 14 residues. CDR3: CASSRRQGVDEQYV. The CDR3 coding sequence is TGTGCCAGCTCACGCCGACAGGGAGTCGACGAGCAGTACGTC.

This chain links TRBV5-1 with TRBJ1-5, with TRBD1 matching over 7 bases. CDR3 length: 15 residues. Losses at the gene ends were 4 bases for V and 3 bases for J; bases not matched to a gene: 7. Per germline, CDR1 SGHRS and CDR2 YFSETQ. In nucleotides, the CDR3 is TGCGCCAGCAGCACGACAGGGCTTAACAATCAGCCCCAGCATTTT. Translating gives CASSTTGLNNQPQHF.